A single sample gave rise to the 13 T cell receptor beta chains below, sequenced in a study of blood T cell repertoires in COVID-19. Sequenced by immunoSEQ multiplex PCR; TCRdb stores in-frame clones only, minus some. The sample consists of under 70,000 clones, 90% of them appearing once. Sequencing was done on a sample of peripheral blood. The receptors here all came from a human donor with active COVID-19. The donor label of this sample is uncertain.

The rearrangement joins TRBV27 to TRBJ2-7, with D tentatively TRBD2 (5 bases). V was trimmed by 5 bases and J by 1 base, leaving 12 bases between them. The CDR3 length is 14 residues. CDR1 and CDR2 from the germline V gene are MNHEY and SMNVEV (reference sequence). The CDR3 here is CASSPGRTSYEQYF. CDR3 bases: TGTGCCAGCAGTCCCGGACGGACTTCCTACGAGCAGTACTTC.

This clone appeared a single time. The J gene is TRBJ1-2, the V gene TRBV4-2; possibly TRBD1 for D (5 bases). The CDR3 sequence is 16 residues long. Per germline, CDR1 LGHNA and CDR2 YNFKEQ. V lost 4 bases and J lost 4, with 19 bases in between. The CDR3 loop reads CASSLLREQDFYGYTF. CDR3 DNA: TGTGCCAGCAGCCTCCTAAGGGAACAGGATTTCTATGGCTACACCTTC.

This clone was detected only once. The V gene is TRBV18, the J gene TRBJ1-1; D unresolved. This CDR3 contains 14 residues. Trimming removed 2 bases at V and 1 base at J, with 8 bases between. CDR1 and CDR2 from the germline V gene are KGHSH and LQKENI. The DNA for the CDR3 is TGTGCCAGCTCACCAGTTGAGAAGAACACTGAAGCTTTCTTT. Protein sequence: CASSPVEKNTEAFF.

This chain connects TRBV4-1 to TRBJ1-4; unclear D gene. From germline, CDR1 is MGHRA and CDR2 YSYEKL. V was pared by 0 bases and J by 2 bases, with 7 bases between. CDR3 size: 15 residues. The CDR3 spells CASSQDERTNEKLFF. In DNA, the CDR3 is TGCGCCAGCAGCCAAGATGAGCGGACTAATGAAAAACTGTTTTTT.

This CDR3 reads CASSQEGEAYNEQFF. CDR3 sequence (DNA): TGCGCCAGCAGCCAAGAGGGAGAAGCCTACAATGAGCAGTTCTTC. V is TRBV4-1 and J is TRBJ2-1; perhaps TRBD2 as D (5 bases). Trimming pared 0 bases from V and 2 bases from J, leaving 8 bases between. The V gene's germline CDR1 is MGHRA and CDR2 YSYEKL. This CDR3 is 15 amino acids long.

The chain uses TRBV27 and TRBJ2-7; possible D gene TRBD1, 5 bases. This CDR3 comprises 14 residues. Germline V gene sequence: CDR1 MNHEY, CDR2 SMNVEV (reference sequence). Trimming took 5 bases from V and 3 from J, leaving 14 bases between them. CDR3 nucleotides: TGTGCCAGCAGTCCCAGGACAAGCCACTACGAGCAGTACTTC. Encoded protein: CASSPRTSHYEQYF.

This chain uses TRBV18 with TRBJ2-5; unclear D gene. The CDR3 length is 12 residues. V lost 0 bases and J lost 5, with 4 bases in between. Germline assignment: CDR1 KGHSH and CDR2 LQKENI. The CDR3 bases are TGTGCCAGCTCACCACCGCGGGAGACCCAGTACTTC. Translation gives CASSPPRETQYF.

The chain is built from TRBV5-6 and TRBJ2-7; D may be TRBD2 (6 bases). V was trimmed by 4 bases and J by 5 bases, leaving 13 bases between them. The germline gives CDR1 SGHDT, CDR2 YYEEEE. The CDR3 has 13 residues. CDR3 sequence reads: CASSGGGGNEQYV. The CDR3 region has the DNA TGTGCCAGCAGCGGAGGTGGGGGGAACGAGCAGTACGTC.

The sample holds a few counts of this clone. The V and J genes are TRBV4-2 and TRBJ1-2, with D maybe TRBD1 (5 bases). V was clipped by 0 bases and J by 5 bases, with 7 bases between them. The length of the CDR3 is 13 residues. CDR1 and CDR2 from the germline V gene are LGHNA and YNFKEQ. The CDR3 coding sequence is TGTGCCAGCAGCCAAGACAGGGATTATGGCTACACCTTC. Its translation: CASSQDRDYGYTF.

There are a few counts of this clone. The chain recombines TRBV7-9 with TRBJ2-1, with D tentatively TRBD1 (6 bases). CDR1 is SEHNR and CDR2 is FQNEAQ in the germline V gene (reference sequence). This CDR3 has 18 residues. The V end lost 2 bases, the J end lost 0 bases, and 17 bases lay between the germline ends. CDR3 in amino acids: CASSLIGGAASSYNEQFF. For the CDR3, the DNA is TGTGCCAGCAGCTTAATTGGGGGCGCGGCCAGCTCCTACAATGAGCAGTTCTTC.

The V call is TRBV19, the J call TRBJ1-5; 7 bases are shared with TRBD1. Germline trimming cut 9 bases from V and 5 bases from J; bases unmatched to any gene: 7. Germline CDR1 reads LNHDA; CDR2 reads SQIVND (reference sequence). There are 13 residues in the CDR3. The CDR3, as DNA: TGTGCCAGCCAGGACAGGAGGGATCAGCCCCAGCATTTT. This translates into CASQDRRDQPQHF.

The chain links TRBV6-5 to TRBJ1-1; 7 bases fit TRBD1. V lost 6 bases and J lost 3; bases outside the gene matches: 10. Per germline, CDR1 MNHEY and CDR2 SVGAGI. CDR3 length: 15 amino acids. The CDR3 region has the DNA TGTGCCAGCAGGCTGAACAGGGGCCGGGACACTGAAGCTTTCTTT. It is translated as CASRLNRGRDTEAFF.

A word on this clone: Additional DNA sequences in this sample encode the identical CDR3. This chain uses TRBV6-5 with TRBJ1-2, with TRBD1 matching over 7 bases. Germline values: CDR1 MNHEY, CDR2 SVGAGI. CDR3 size: 16 residues. After removal of 0 bases from V and 0 bases from J, the junction contained 4 bases not matched to a gene. CDR3 DNA: TGTGCCAGCAGTTACTCGGGACAGCTAGCTAACTATGGCTACACCTTC. It translates to CASSYSGQLANYGYTF.